This TCR delta chain was found in a study of gamma-delta chains in newborns, infants, children. Overall study context: Innate gammadelta T cells reportedly expand polyclonally right after birth, driven by microbial exposure, per the title.

V gave up 0 bases and J gave up 0 bases, with 11 bases separating them. The CDR3 is 18 amino acids. From germline, CDR1 is GEAIGNYY and CDR2 EKD. TCRdb re-processed the reads via CATT. The profile shows around 10,000 delta-chain clones, approximately 8.3% of them singletons. This clone has only a few counts. The chain couples TRDV2 to TRDJ3; D is undetermined. Sample: blood. This clonotype was sampled from a child who was a newborn, infant or young child, either healthy, febrile or measles-vaccinated (not recorded which). The CDR3 bases are TGTGCCTGTGACACCGTGAAGCCCAGCTCCTGGGACACCCGACAGATGTTTTTC. This codes for CACDTVKPSSWDTRQMFF.